This T cell receptor (beta chain) was identified during a study of post-analysis software for immune sequencing data (dated by TCRdb to the mid-2010s). Notes on the research overall: Relapsing-remitting, secondary progressive and progressive-relapsing multiple sclerosis were recorded as disease courses, and subtype annotation was lacking for some patients. The patient repertoires were compared against roughly 12 previously published healthy control repertoires obtained from donors aged about 6 to 28 years. A subset of samples was prepared in parallel using single-end sample barcoding, then pooled and co-amplified after Illumina adapter ligation. Here is what the overall study found, with its caveats: Significantly higher frequencies in patients than in controls were found for about 5 TRBV segments, including TRBV5-6, TRBV5-1 and TRBV20-1. The control group was slightly older than the multiple sclerosis patient group. Compared with controls, multiple sclerosis patients had significantly lower normalized Chao1 diversity, a finding suggesting substantial peripheral T-cell clonal expansion. Direct clustering with F measure revealed strong co-clustering of samples prepared in the same batch, which led to a batch-effect correction.

To demonstrate the VDJtools post-analysis software, the study profiled TCR beta repertoires from the peripheral blood of about 13 young patients with multiple sclerosis. Multiple sclerosis patients were children and adolescents aged about 6 to 16 years. Receptors were amplified or captured by PCR. Reads for this sample came from an Illumina HiSeq 2500. Unique molecular identifiers were incorporated into TCR beta cDNA libraries to reduce PCR and sequencing biases. Some 500,000 cDNA molecules were obtained per 1 to 10 million input T cells, so each molecule approximated one T cell. The patient libraries were prepared and sequenced using the same protocol as the earlier healthy control dataset. Samples belonging to the same batch were prepared together, multiplexed and sequenced on a shared HiSeq lane. The authors' analysis ran thus. Raw barcoded reads were processed with MIGEC, and single-read molecular identifier groups were discarded before consensus assembly and CDR3 extraction. VDJtools was used for post-analysis of the clonotype tables, with diversity normalized by down-sampling every dataset to the smallest sample size. Repertoire overlap clustering matched CDR3 amino acid but not nucleotide sequences to correct batch-related cross-sample contamination. The public reads were quality trimmed at Q25 with fastp and then assembled into clones with MiXCR by TCRdb, keeping productive beta chains. Entries are consolidated by CDR3 protein sequence, retaining the most common genes and DNA. The V and J calls come from TCRdb's annotation, not from the publication. The sample contains roughly 540,000 distinct CDR3 sequences, roughly 34% of them found a single time. About 5.6% of the sample lies in the top ten.

From a lookup of the germline V gene, CDR1 and CDR2 are SGHRS and YFSETQ. Counted from cysteine to phenylalanine, this CDR3 has 15 amino acids. The only DNA kept is the CDR3, 45 bases in frame from the first base. Trimming leaves V shorter by 4 bases and J shorter by 9 bases, with the junction holding 13 bases beyond the gene matches. This clonotype came up a few times. No cognate antigen has been identified for it. No base quality information exists; no much larger clone differs at one position. The chain is made from TRBV5-1 and TRBJ2-1; TRBD1 lines up with 7 middle nucleotides. This TCR derives from a girl younger than 18 with multiple sclerosis. The sample consisted of blood. This receptor has the CDR3 CASSPTGPNGGEQFF. The DNA reads as follows: TGCGCCAGCAGCCCGACAGGGCCCAATGGGGGTGAGCAGTTCTTC.